Here is one T cell receptor beta chain with its context. This clonotype was seen ten or more times. What this receptor recognizes is not known. No much larger clonotype is one base removed from it; base qualities were not supplied. This entry is derived from a study of T cell repertoires in cytomegalovirus infection (dated by TCRdb to about 2019). For the wider study: Recently identified HLA-C-restricted CMV epitopes, whose presentation resists viral immunomodulation, were targeted by peptide stimulations together with well-studied HLA-B-restricted epitopes. Donor HLA type was relevant to the analysis, as public TCR beta signatures indicated carriage of CMV infection together with the matching HLA type.

The sample's treatment or condition label is to be understood as: in vitro stimulation with specific CMV peptide epitopes to enrich CMV-specific T cells. Here is what the overall study found, with its caveats: In both this cohort and an independent cohort of approximately 350 donors, the cumulative frequency of public TCR beta family members distinguished carriers of CMV infection plus the relevant HLA type. The ex vivo response was dominated by HLA-C-restricted CMV-specific TCR beta clonotypes, and the single most frequent clonotype in two of eight donors was supplied by these HLA-C-restricted clonotypes.

There are 11 amino acids in the CDR3, from cysteine to phenylalanine inclusive. CDR3 DNA is the only sequence kept; it has 33 bases, read in frame from the first base. Trimming takes 2 bases from V and 8 bases from J, and the germline ends sit 6 bases apart. The reads were generated on an Illumina HiSeq 1500. TCRdb cleaned the public reads at Q25 with fastp, built clones with MiXCR and kept in-frame beta chains. Rows are combined by CDR3 protein, so each entry shows the most common genes and DNA. The sample profile shows 700,000 to 900,000 distinct CDR3 sequences; approximately 32% of them were found once. The ten largest clonotypes hold less than 15% of the sample.

This sequence was found in a human donor in good health (CMV status not recorded). Some clones in this sample may be carry-over from other donors' samples. The starting material was cultured CD8+ T cells from PBMCs, obtained from culture after CMV antigen stimulation. Here the chain combines TRBV12-3 or TRBV12-4 and TRBJ1-2; the D gene is unclear. The CDR3: CASSLSDGYTF. The sequence in DNA is TGTGCCAGCAGTTTATCAGACGGCTACACCTTC.